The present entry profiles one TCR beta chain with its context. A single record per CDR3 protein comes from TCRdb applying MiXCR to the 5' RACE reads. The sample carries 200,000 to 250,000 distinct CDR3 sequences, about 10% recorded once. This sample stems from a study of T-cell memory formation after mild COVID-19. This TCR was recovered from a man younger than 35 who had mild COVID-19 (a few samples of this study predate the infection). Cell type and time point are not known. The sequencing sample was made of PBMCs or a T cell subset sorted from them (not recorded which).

The CDR3 sequence is CASSPYLQGMNTEAFF. The CDR3 DNA reads as TGTGCCAGCTCACCTTATCTACAGGGGATGAACACTGAAGCTTTCTTT. V and J are TRBV18 and TRBJ1-1; 7 bases are a match to TRBD1. J was trimmed by 0 bases and V by 3 bases; bases with no gene match: 7. The CDR3 contains 16 residues. Germline lookup yields CDR1 KGHSH and CDR2 LQKENI.